This T cell receptor (beta chain) was profiled in a study of T cell responses to AZD1222 COVID-19 vaccine. Study conclusions and caveats: An increase in Spike-specific TCR breadth and depth was observed after two AZD1222 doses.

On this clone: Antigen specificity is unknown.

Germline V CDR1 and CDR2: MNHEY, SVGAGI. Germline trimming cut 10 bases from V and 9 bases from J; bases unmatched to any gene: 17. The CDR3 covers 15 residues. Some clones are missing from TCRdb's copy, which holds only in-frame ones; the method was immunoSEQ multiplex PCR. In the table there are some 170,000 clones, around 90% of which are singletons. This TCR was recovered from an adult who received the AZD1222 COVID-19 vaccine. The chain is built from TRBV6-5 and TRBJ2-1; 8 positions agree with TRBD2. Sequences were derived from peripheral blood, sampled 28 days after the second AZD1222 dose. In nucleotides, the CDR3 is TGTGCCACCTCTACTCTGGGACTAGAGGGTGCTGAGCAGTTCTTC. It specifies CATSTLGLEGAEQFF.